The entry below describes one T cell receptor (beta chain). The sample originates from a study of blood T cell repertoires in COVID-19. At the level of the study: The United States, Italy and Spain provided the acute and convalescent COVID-19 samples. The analysed material was cDNA or gDNA that came from T cells, B-cell-depleted T cells, or PBMCs.

In the authors' methods: From reference gene primer amplification, estimates of nucleated cell counts were derived. Sequencing used immunoSEQ multiplex PCR; TCRdb keeps in-frame clones, though not all of them. V, J and clone size derive from that table, while D and trimming were established from the DNA sequence. This table has 65,000 to 70,000 clones, 79% appearing once. V lost 4 bases and J lost 5; bases outside the gene matches: 7. The germline CDR1 and CDR2 sequences are SGHAT and FQNNGV. The CDR3 is 14 amino acids. This sequence joins TRBV11-2 and TRBJ1-2; 7 bases map to TRBD1. The sequence was obtained from a man aged 60-69 years with acute or convalescent COVID-19. The sequenced material came from peripheral blood. In nucleotides, the CDR3 is TGTGCCAGCAGCTCCTCTACAGGGGATTATGGCTACACCTTC. Amino acid sequence: CASSSSTGDYGYTF. Variable domain in full (rest from reference TRBV11-2 and TRBJ1-2): EAGVAQSPRYKIIEKRQSVAFWCNPISGHATLYWYQQILGQGPKLLIQFQNNGVVDDSQLPKDRFSAERLKGVDSTLKIQPAKLEDSAVYLCASSSSTGDYGYTFGSGTRLTVV.